The sequence of this T cell receptor (beta chain) was determined in a study of blood T cell repertoires in COVID-19. About the research overall: Specimens from acute and convalescent COVID-19 originated in the United States, Italy and Spain. Sample material is recorded as cDNA or gDNA derived from T cells, B-cell-depleted T cells, or PBMCs.

V dropped 5 bases and J dropped 3 bases, with 8 bases sitting between them. Germline CDR1 MNHEY, CDR2 SVGAGI. The CDR3 length is 12 residues. Under the authors' procedure: Cell counts per sample came from amplifying reference gene primers. Data came from immunoSEQ multiplex PCR; TCRdb stores just in-frame clones and leaves some out. V and J calls plus clone size are reproduced from that table; the DNA served to infer D and trimming. The sample shows around 200,000 clones, about 85% of them seen only once. The source material was peripheral blood. This sequence was found in a young woman who had recovered from COVID-19. The rearrangement joins TRBV6-5 to TRBJ2-7, with D uncertain. Here the CDR3 DNA reads TGTGCCAGCAGTCTCCGGGTCTACGAGCAGTACTTC. Residues: CASSLRVYEQYF.